Given below is one TCR beta chain in context. This entry is derived from a study of blood T cell repertoires in COVID-19. Germline CDR1 and CDR2: SGHNT and YYREEE (reference sequence). The CDR3 sequence is 15 residues long. Unmatched junction bases numbered 9, after V lost 5 bases and J lost 2 bases. The table came from immunoSEQ multiplex PCR; TCRdb's copy has only in-frame clones and leaves some out. This table holds about 160,000 clones, about nine tenths found once. The receptor's source is a woman aged 55-70 years who had recovered from COVID-19. The chain is built from TRBV5-4 and TRBJ2-5; 7 bases agree with TRBD2. The sequenced material came from peripheral blood. CDR3 in amino acids: CASSPGGGAQETQYF. As DNA, the CDR3 is TGTGCCAGCAGTCCGGGCGGGGGAGCGCAAGAGACCCAGTACTTC.